This T cell receptor (beta chain) was obtained from a study of T cell responses to AZD1222 COVID-19 vaccine. Study as a whole: Combined were second doses at about 4 or about 12 weeks.

CDR1 is SEHNR and CDR2 is FQNEAQ in the germline V gene (reference sequence). The CDR3 covers 13 residues. By sample share, this clone is medium-sized. What it binds is unknown. Study-wide points: Baseline antibody screening turned up just a handful of seropositive AZD1222 recipients. Donors, mostly white British, included more females; clonal diversity was possibly underestimated.

The assay was immunoSEQ multiplex PCR, and TCRdb's table has in-frame clones only and misses some. Of 75,000 to 100,000 clones in the sample, over 85% were seen once. This specimen consisted of peripheral blood, obtained on day 0 of AZD1222 vaccination. The chain recombines TRBV7-9 with TRBJ1-2; D is ambiguous. This TCR came from an adult in good health. CDR3 residues: CVGWSGLAYGYTF. CDR3 in DNA: TGTGTTGGGTGGTCGGGGTTAGCCTATGGCTACACCTTC.